A selection of T cell receptor beta chains follows, all from one sample in a study of blood T cell repertoires in COVID-19. Repertoires were generated with immunoSEQ multiplex PCR, while TCRdb's copy carries only in-frame clones and drops some. The sample has around 110,000 clones, 70% to 90% seen once. The sample consisted of peripheral blood. These receptor sequences come from a man aged 40-55 years with acute or convalescent COVID-19. Each CDR3 is given with its conserved first and last residue. A D gene is named only where the DNA matches it firmly. Not all rows give a size; the values are once, few, many and, for expanded clones, a class.

V gene,J gene,D gene,clone size,CDR3 DNA,CDR3 protein
TRBV9,TRBJ2-1,TRBD2,few,TGTGCCAGCAGCGGACTAGCGGGAGCTTACAATGAGCAGTTCTTC,CASSGLAGAYNEQFF
TRBV4-1,TRBJ1-1,NA,NA,TGCGCCAGCAGCCAAGATCGAGTGCGGAACACTGAAGCTTTCTTT,CASSQDRVRNTEAFF
TRBV10-3,TRBJ1-1,TRBD1,NA,TGTGCCATCGGGAACAGGGGTCAGGGGACTGAAGCTTTCTTT,CAIGNRGQGTEAFF
TRBV5-1,TRBJ2-5,TRBD1,NA,TGCGCCAGCAGCTTGGCACAGGGGTTAGAGACCCAGTACTTC,CASSLAQGLETQYF
TRBV19,TRBJ1-2,NA,NA,TGTGCCAGTAGTATGGGGGGAGCCTATGGCTACACCTTC,CASSMGGAYGYTF
TRBV7-6,TRBJ1-2,TRBD1,few,TGTGCCAGCAGCTTATCCTCCCAGGGGGCGAGTAGCGGCTACACCTTC,CASSLSSQGASSGYTF
TRBV3-1/TRBV3-2,TRBJ2-1,TRBD2,few,TGTGCCAGCAGCCCTATTGGGACTAGCGGGACAGGTGGTAATGAGCAGTTCTTC,CASSPIGTSGTGGNEQFF
TRBV9,TRBJ1-3,NA,NA,TGTGCCAGCAGCCCAGAAGGGGTTCTAAACACCATATATTTT,CASSPEGVLNTIYF
TRBV19,TRBJ1-4,NA,NA,TGTGCCAGTAGTGGGGACACGAGGGCTGAAAAACTGTTTTTT,CASSGDTRAEKLFF
TRBV13,TRBJ2-3,NA,NA,TGTGCCAGCAGGGGGCAGGGGCAGACAGATACGCAGTATTTT,CASRGQGQTDTQYF
TRBV6-5,TRBJ2-7,NA,once,TGTGCCAGCAGTTACTCCGGGGGAGGATCCTACGAGCAGTACTTC,CASSYSGGGSYEQYF
TRBV5-8,TRBJ1-3,NA,NA,TGTGCCAGCAGCGGAGACAGGCACTCTGGAAACACCATATATTTT,CASSGDRHSGNTIYF
TRBV7-2,TRBJ1-4,TRBD1,NA,TGTGCCAGCAGCTTAGATCCGGCAGGGGGCCTTTCTTGGGAAAAACTGTTTTTT,CASSLDPAGGLSWEKLFF
TRBV5-5,TRBJ1-2,TRBD1,NA,TGTGCCAGCCTCGGACAGGGGACCGTCTATGGCTACACCTTC,CASLGQGTVYGYTF
TRBV5-1,TRBJ2-2,TRBD1,NA,TGCGCCAGCAGCCCTAGACAGGGGATAACCGGGGAGCTGTTTTTT,CASSPRQGITGELFF
TRBV6-1,TRBJ2-1,NA,NA,TGTGCCAGCAGTGAGGACAGATCACCGTACAATGAGCAGTTCTTC,CASSEDRSPYNEQFF
TRBV27,TRBJ2-2,NA,NA,TGTGCCAGCAGTTTAAGGAGGTCAGGGGTGGTTGCGAACACCGGGGAGCTGTTTTTT,CASSLRRSGVVANTGELFF
TRBV29-1,TRBJ2-3,TRBD2,once,TGCAGCGTAGATAGCGGGGGAAGCACAGATACGCAGTATTTT,CSVDSGGSTDTQYF
TRBV19,TRBJ2-2,TRBD1,NA,TGTGCCAGTAGTAGTACGGGACAGGGGACTACCGGGGAGCTGTTTTTT,CASSSTGQGTTGELFF
TRBV11-2,TRBJ1-3,NA,NA,TGTGCCAGCAGCTTGAGGGTTTTACTCGATGGAAACACCATATATTTT,CASSLRVLLDGNTIYF
TRBV5-4,TRBJ2-1,TRBD2,once,TGTGCCAGCAGCTCCCCGGGACTAGCGGGAAGCTCCTACAATGAGCAGTTCTTC,CASSSPGLAGSSYNEQFF
TRBV19,TRBJ2-7,NA,NA,TGTGCCAGTACGTCTTCATACCTCCGGGAGCAGTACTTC,CASTSSYLREQYF
TRBV12-3/TRBV12-4,TRBJ1-1,NA,NA,TGTGCCAGCACTATCGTGAAAGACACTGAAGCTTTCTTT,CASTIVKDTEAFF
TRBV9,TRBJ2-3,NA,NA,TGTGCCAGCAGCCCCACTATAGATACGCAGTATTTT,CASSPTIDTQYF
TRBV9,TRBJ2-2,TRBD2,NA,TGTGCCAGCAGCGGGGGACTAGCGGGAGAACGGGAGCTGTTTTTT,CASSGGLAGERELFF
TRBV10-3,TRBJ2-3,NA,few,TGTGCCATCATGGACAGCCTAACAGATACGCAGTATTTT,CAIMDSLTDTQYF
TRBV4-3,TRBJ1-1,NA,many,TGCGCCAGCAGCCAAGAGCTAGGGGGGGTAGCTGAAGCTTTCTTT,CASSQELGGVAEAFF
TRBV2,TRBJ1-6,NA,NA,TGTGCCAGCAGTGGGGAGGGCCCAGAGAATTCACCCCTCCACTTT,CASSGEGPENSPLHF
TRBV18,TRBJ1-3,NA,NA,TGTGCCAGCTCACCACAGGGGAATGGAAACACCATATATTTT,CASSPQGNGNTIYF
TRBV30,TRBJ1-1,NA,NA,TGTGCCTGGAGTGTGACAGTTGTGGACACTGAAGCTTTCTTT,CAWSVTVVDTEAFF
TRBV30,TRBJ1-1,TRBD1,once,TGTGCCTGGAGTACCGGAGGGGGCCCGACTGAAGCTTTCTTT,CAWSTGGGPTEAFF
TRBV7-2,TRBJ2-7,TRBD2,NA,TGTGCCAGCAGCTTAGACGCTAGCGGGCTATCGAGCTCCTACGAGCAGTACTTC,CASSLDASGLSSSYEQYF
TRBV5-1,TRBJ1-2,NA,NA,TGCGCCAGCAGCTTGGACAGGCATGGCTACACCTTC,CASSLDRHGYTF
TRBV7-9,TRBJ2-5,TRBD1,NA,TGTGCCAGCAGATACGGACAGGGGGCGGCGGAGACCCAGTACTTC,CASRYGQGAAETQYF
TRBV19,TRBJ1-2,NA,once,TGTGCCAGTAGTTCTCGGGGAGCGGATGGCTACACCTTC,CASSSRGADGYTF
TRBV5-1,TRBJ2-3,TRBD2,NA,TGCGCCAGCAGCTTGGCCAGCGGGGGAACAGATACGCAGTATTTT,CASSLASGGTDTQYF
TRBV30,TRBJ1-4,TRBD1,NA,TGTGCCTGGAACCGGGACAGGTACGAAAAACTGTTTTTT,CAWNRDRYEKLFF
TRBV18,TRBJ1-1,NA,NA,TGTGCCAGCTCACCCAGGGGAGACACTGAAGCTTTCTTT,CASSPRGDTEAFF
TRBV6-5,TRBJ2-1,NA,NA,TGTGCCAGCAGCCGGGACACGATATACAATGAGCAGTTCTTC,CASSRDTIYNEQFF
TRBV19,TRBJ1-4,TRBD1,NA,TGTGCCAGTAGGCCTCGACGACAGGGGAGGGGAAAACTGTTTTTT,CASRPRRQGRGKLFF
TRBV25-1,TRBJ2-1,TRBD1,NA,TGTGCCAGCAGTCAAACATATGGGACAGGGGCGGTCTACAATGAGCAGTTCTTC,CASSQTYGTGAVYNEQFF
TRBV24-1,TRBJ2-1,TRBD2,NA,TGTGCCACCAGTGACTTTCTAGCGGACAATGAGCAGTTCTTC,CATSDFLADNEQFF
TRBV30,TRBJ1-2,NA,NA,TGTGCCTGGAGTGTTAGGCAGGGGAACTATGGCTACACCTTC,CAWSVRQGNYGYTF
TRBV5-4,TRBJ2-1,NA,NA,TGTGCCAGCAGCTTGTCGGGACTTGTAATTTACAATGAGCAGTTCTTC,CASSLSGLVIYNEQFF
TRBV7-4,TRBJ1-4,NA,NA,TGTGCCAGCAGCTTAGATGACAGGTCGGATGAAAAACTGTTTTTT,CASSLDDRSDEKLFF
TRBV5-4,TRBJ2-1,TRBD2,once,TGTGCCAGCAGCCAATTAGCGGGGGACAATGAGCAGTTCTTC,CASSQLAGDNEQFF
TRBV5-5,TRBJ1-4,TRBD1,NA,TGTGCCAGCAGCTTGGGACAGGGTAGGGAAAAACTGTTTTTT,CASSLGQGREKLFF
TRBV5-5,TRBJ2-5,TRBD1,NA,TGTGCCAGCAGCTTGGGCAGGGGGCACGGGGAGACCCAGTACTTC,CASSLGRGHGETQYF
TRBV9,TRBJ1-1,NA,NA,TGTGCCAGCAGCGCCGCGGGGAATACTGAAGCTTTCTTT,CASSAAGNTEAFF
TRBV7-9,TRBJ2-1,TRBD2,NA,TGTGCCAGCAGCTTACGGACTAGTTTTTCCTACAATGAGCAGTTCTTC,CASSLRTSFSYNEQFF
TRBV18,TRBJ1-1,NA,NA,TGTGCCAGCTCACCACCTTTAGGGGCAGCTGAAGCTTTCTTT,CASSPPLGAAEAFF
TRBV10-2,TRBJ1-5,TRBD1,NA,TGCGCCAGCAGTGAGAGACAGGGAAATCAGCCCCAGCATTTT,CASSERQGNQPQHF
TRBV5-6,TRBJ2-7,TRBD1,NA,TGTGCCAGCAGCTCAGACAGGGGTCGGGAGCAGTACTTC,CASSSDRGREQYF
TRBV5-1,TRBJ2-1,TRBD1,NA,TGCGCCAGCAGCCGGACAGGGGTTTCCTACAATGAGCAGTTCTTC,CASSRTGVSYNEQFF
TRBV3-1/TRBV3-2,TRBJ1-1,TRBD1,few,TGTGCCAGCAGCCCTCTCAGGGGGCCCACTGAAGCTTTCTTT,CASSPLRGPTEAFF